This T cell receptor (beta chain) was retrieved from a study of blood T cell repertoires in COVID-19. One Seattle source followed patients from active infection through their disease course. TCRdb's copy holds only in-frame clones and misses some; the assay was immunoSEQ multiplex PCR. The sample consists of 130,000 or so clones, about 87% of them appearing once. Germline loops: CDR1 SGHTA, CDR2 FQGTGA. The trim removed 2 bases at V and 4 bases at J, leaving 11 bases unmatched. The CDR3 is 18 amino acids. The material sequenced was peripheral blood. This clonotype was obtained from a human donor with COVID-19, enrolled during active disease. The donor label of this sample is uncertain. V and J are TRBV7-3 and TRBJ2-2; TRBD1 matches at 9 bases. In DNA form, the CDR3 reads TGTGCCAGCAGCTTACATCAAGTCGGGACAGGGTTCACCGGGGAGCTGTTTTTT. Translated, it gives CASSLHQVGTGFTGELFF.